The 19 T cell receptor beta chains below come from one sample, sequenced in a study of blood T cell repertoires in COVID-19. The method was immunoSEQ multiplex PCR; TCRdb's version includes in-frame clones alone and lacks a portion of them. The sample carries 250,000 to 350,000 clones, 87% recorded once. Sample: peripheral blood. These receptors all stem from a woman aged 50 to 60 who had recovered from COVID-19.

Only a few counts were recorded for this clone. The chain employs TRBV13 and TRBJ2-7; D possibly corresponds to TRBD1 (6 bases). This CDR3 is 14 amino acids long. Trimming removed 2 bases from V and 6 bases from J, with 14 bases in between. Germline loops: CDR1 PRHDT, CDR2 FYEKMQ (reference sequence). CDR3 protein: CASSLMRQGTEQYF. The CDR3 coding sequence is TGTGCCAGCAGCTTAATGAGGCAGGGGACCGAGCAGTACTTC.

The V call is TRBV11-2, the J call TRBJ2-7, with 9 bases lining up with TRBD1. CDR3 size: 14 residues. J gave up 4 bases and V 4 bases, and 5 bases lay outside the gene matches. The germline gives CDR1 SGHAT, CDR2 FQNNGV. The CDR3 sequence: CASSSQTGGYEQYF. The DNA for the CDR3 is TGTGCCAGCAGCTCCCAGACAGGGGGGTACGAGCAGTACTTC.

This chain links TRBV10-3 with TRBJ2-5; TRBD1 aligns across 8 bases. CDR3 length: 12 residues. V shed 8 bases and J 5 bases; nucleotides not matched to a gene: 4. CDR1 is ENHRY, CDR2 SYGVKD, per germline. The CDR3 sequence is CAIGQGAETQYF. CDR3 nucleotides: TGTGCCATCGGGCAGGGGGCTGAGACCCAGTACTTC.

The J gene is TRBJ2-1, the V gene TRBV7-2; D perhaps matches TRBD2 (5 bases). CDR1 is SGHTA, CDR2 FQGNSA, per germline. This CDR3 has 17 amino acids. Between the trimmed V and J ends, which lost 4 bases and 7 bases, there was a span of 23 bases. The CDR3 protein is CASSSPNRALVRNEQFF. The CDR3 DNA reads as TGTGCCAGCAGCTCCCCAAATCGGGCACTAGTCAGAAATGAGCAGTTCTTC. Drawing the rest from reference TRBV7-2 and TRBJ2-1, the complete variable domain is GAGVSQSPSNKVTEKGKDVELRCDPISGHTALYWYRQSLGQGLEFLIYFQGNSAPDKSGLPSDRFSAERTGGSVSTLTIQRTQQEDSAVYLCASSSPNRALVRNEQFFGPGTRLTVL.

This clone was counted a few times. The chain employs TRBV24-1 and TRBJ2-1, with D possibly being TRBD1 (5 bases). The CDR3 runs to 15 residues. CDR1 and CDR2 (germline): KGHDR, SFDVKD. V was pared by 8 bases and J by 7 bases, with 20 bases between. The CDR3 DNA is TGTGCCACCAAGTCCCCGGGCCAGAAGGGGAATGAGCAGTTCTTC. Amino acids: CATKSPGQKGNEQFF.

The chain recombines TRBV12-3 or TRBV12-4 with TRBJ1-1; D remains ambiguous. The germline V and J ends were trimmed by 2 bases and 6 bases, with 10 bases remaining between them. The CDR3 is 13 amino acids. The CDR3 is CASSLLASSEAFF. The CDR3 bases are TGTGCCAGCAGTTTACTAGCTTCGTCTGAAGCTTTCTTT.

The chain employs TRBV5-6 and TRBJ1-1; D gene unclear. CDR1 is SGHDT and CDR2 is YYEEEE in the germline V gene. V was pared by 7 bases and J by 0 bases, with 10 bases between. This CDR3 region has 13 residues. DNA for the CDR3: TGTGCCAGCTCCCGAGCACTGAACACTGAAGCTTTCTTT. Its protein product is CASSRALNTEAFF. Variable domain in full (rest from reference TRBV5-6 and TRBJ1-1): DAGVTQSPTHLIKTRGQQVTLRCSPKSGHDTVSWYQQALGQGPQFIFQYYEEEERQRGNFPDRFSGHQFPNYSSELNVNALLLGDSALYLCASSRALNTEAFFGQGTRLTVV.

The chain joins TRBV27 to TRBJ2-1; 7 bases are a match to TRBD1. Losses at the gene ends were 5 bases for V and 7 bases for J; bases not matched to a gene: 5. The germline V gene encodes CDR1 MNHEY and CDR2 SMNVEV (reference sequence). CDR3 size: 13 residues. CDR3 region: CASSRIQGNEQFF. DNA of the CDR3: TGTGCCAGCAGTCGAATACAGGGGAATGAGCAGTTCTTC.

CDR3 loop: CASSQNRAGVNIQYF. The DNA for the CDR3 is TGTGCCAGCAGCCAGAACCGAGCGGGAGTGAACATTCAGTACTTC. The chain joins TRBV5-4 to TRBJ2-4, with 8 bases matching TRBD2. The CDR3 is 15 residues long. The J segment lost 7 bases and the V segment lost 4 bases, leaving 10 bases of the junction unmatched. Germline V gene lookup returns CDR1 SGHNT and CDR2 YYREEE (reference sequence).

The chain couples TRBV7-8 to TRBJ1-1, with 8 bases that match TRBD1. Germline V lookup: CDR1 SGHVS, CDR2 FQNEAQ. Trimming took 5 bases from V and 3 from J; bases not matched to a gene: 17. The CDR3 covers 18 residues. CDR3 sequence (DNA): TGTGCCAGCAGCCCTCTCGGACAGGGAAAACGGGACGACACTGAAGCTTTCTTT. It yields the protein CASSPLGQGKRDDTEAFF.

In its sample, this clone was seen a few times. The sample carries other DNA sequences with the same CDR3. The chain has TRBV19 and TRBJ2-1; TRBD2 agrees at 11 bases. This CDR3 comprises 15 residues. V dropped 4 bases and J dropped 3; count of bases not matched to a gene: 2. CDR1 and CDR2 from the germline V gene are LNHDA and SQIVND (reference sequence). The CDR3 DNA follows: TGTGCCAGTAGTACGACTAGCGGGATCTACAATGAGCAGTTCTTC. Its protein is CASSTTSGIYNEQFF.

The chain is built from TRBV6-5 and TRBJ1-2, with 11 bases that match TRBD1. Germline CDR1 reads MNHEY; CDR2 reads SVGAGI. The CDR3 extends over 15 amino acids. The CDR3 nucleotides are TGTACCGACTGGGACAGGGGGAATACGGACTATGGCTACACCTTC. This encodes CTDWDRGNTDYGYTF.

J is TRBJ1-2 and V is TRBV5-1; D may be TRBD1 (6 bases). This CDR3 contains 16 residues. Trimming took off 4 bases at V and 0 bases at J, with 16 bases between the two ends. The germline gives CDR1 SGHRS, CDR2 YFSETQ. The CDR3 DNA is TGCGCCAGCAGCCTCCAAGGACAGAGAGCTAACTATGGCTACACCTTC. Translating it yields CASSLQGQRANYGYTF.

This chain joins TRBV6-2 or TRBV6-3 and TRBJ2-1; D is perhaps TRBD2 (5 bases). Germline assignment: CDR1 MNHEY and CDR2 SVGEGT. The CDR3 extends over 16 amino acids. Trimming pared 5 bases from V and 7 bases from J, leaving 21 bases between. The DNA of the CDR3 is TGTGCCAGCAGTCCCGCCTTAGTAGTGCGGACTAATGAGCAGTTCTTC. This encodes CASSPALVVRTNEQFF.

The chain is built from TRBV30 and TRBJ1-1; possibly TRBD1 for D (5 bases). The CDR3 covers 14 residues. Deletions cut 1 base from V and 5 bases from J, with 14 bases between. Germline V gene sequence: CDR1 GTSNPN, CDR2 SVGIG (reference sequence). The CDR3, as DNA: TGTGCCTGGAGTGGGGGGGGATTGGTGACTGAAGCTTTCTTT. Amino acids: CAWSGGGLVTEAFF.

This chain connects TRBV7-2 to TRBJ1-4, with D tentatively TRBD1 (5 bases). This CDR3 region has 15 residues. The V gene lost 5 bases and the J gene lost 5 bases, with 15 bases spanning the gap. Germline V gene lookup returns CDR1 SGHTA and CDR2 FQGNSA. CDR3 in amino acids: CASSPDRGTNEKLFF. In DNA form, the CDR3 reads TGTGCCAGCAGCCCCGACCGGGGGACGAATGAAAAACTGTTTTTT.

The chain has TRBV7-2 and TRBJ1-3; D remains ambiguous. Looked up from germline, CDR1 is SGHTA and CDR2 is FQGNSA. The V gene lost 3 bases and the J gene lost 0 bases, with 9 bases spanning the gap. The CDR3 runs 15 residues. CDR3 bases: TGTGCCAGCAGCTTTACCAGGAACTCTGGAAACACCATATATTTT. Encoded protein: CASSFTRNSGNTIYF.

The V and J genes are TRBV11-1 and TRBJ2-7, with D possibly being TRBD2 (6 bases). The CDR3 loop spans 12 amino acids. CDR1 and CDR2 (germline): SGHAT, FQDESV (reference sequence). Trimming took off 2 bases at V and 10 bases at J, with 12 bases between the two ends. This CDR3 reads CASSLLGGSQYF. The CDR3 DNA reads TGTGCCAGCAGCTTACTTGGAGGGTCTCAGTACTTC.

This clone was seen once. The chain employs TRBV3-1 (or the pseudogene TRBV3-2) and TRBJ2-2; maybe TRBD2 (7 bases). Germline CDR1 LGHDT, CDR2 YNNKEL (reference sequence). Trimming cost V 1 base and J 1 base, with 19 bases left between them. CDR3 length: 19 amino acids. The CDR3 bases are TGTGCCAGCAGCCAAGCGGGCGAGGGGGGGAAACGGAACACCGGGGAGCTGTTTTTT. This gives the protein CASSQAGEGGKRNTGELFF.